Below are 23 T cell receptor beta chains sequenced from a single sample in a study of beta chain features in type 1 diabetes. The study's findings and limits: Significant though moderate, a shortening of TCRB CDR3s appeared in all four CD4+ subsets of Type 1 diabetes patients.

Expressed TCRB transcripts were sequenced, since all the RNA that had been isolated was reverse transcribed. Assay: immunoSEQ multiplex PCR; the TCRdb copy retains only in-frame clones and omits some. The sample has 500,000 to 650,000 clones, 9.5% to 15% seen once; the top ten hold 0.09% to 0.15%. No cognate antigen is known for these TCRs. Sequences were obtained from naive CD4+ T cells from blood. These receptors were obtained from a man aged 25-40 years with type 1 diabetes.

The CDR3 loop is CAWTTGGGYTF. CDR3 DNA: TGTGCCTGGACGACAGGGGGAGGCTACACCTTC. The V call is TRBV30, the J call TRBJ1-2, with 9 bases lining up with TRBD1. Germline V gene data show CDR1 as GTSNPN and CDR2 as SVGIG (reference sequence). J gave up 8 bases and V 4 bases, and 2 bases lay outside the gene matches. This CDR3 spans 11 amino acids.

This clone was picked up a small number of times. The rearrangement uses TRBV10-3 and TRBJ1-4; 9 bases fit TRBD1. From germline, CDR1 is ENHRY and CDR2 SYGVKD. The CDR3 sequence is 15 residues long. V was pared by 4 bases and J by 13 bases, with 13 bases of the junction left unmatched. In DNA, the CDR3 is TGTGCCATCAGTGCCACCTCGGGACAGGGAGGCGGACTGTTTTTT. It encodes CAISATSGQGGGLFF.

The chain is built from TRBV6-1 and TRBJ2-5, with TRBD1 matching 11 bases. The CDR3 spans 17 residues. Germline V gene sequence: CDR1 MNHNS, CDR2 SASEGT. The V and J ends lost 1 base and 1 base, in that order; junction bases with no gene match: 5. The CDR3 region has the DNA TGTGCCAGCAGTGAAGGAGGGACAGGGGGATTCCAAGAGACCCAGTACTTC. Translating it yields CASSEGGTGGFQETQYF.

This clone was counted between two and nine times. The chain employs TRBV19 and TRBJ2-3; tentatively, D is TRBD2 (7 bases). The ends were cut back, 4 bases at V and 4 bases at J, with 15 bases in the middle. This CDR3 comprises 15 residues. Germline V lookup: CDR1 LNHDA, CDR2 SQIVND (reference sequence). The CDR3 sequence is CASSSIGGAADTQYF. DNA for the CDR3: TGTGCCAGTAGTAGTATTGGGGGGGCGGCAGATACGCAGTATTTT.

This sequence joins TRBV4-1 and TRBJ2-7; D is ambiguous. Trimming took off 0 bases at V and 2 bases at J, with 17 bases between the two ends. CDR3 length: 17 residues. The germline V gene has CDR1 MGHRA and CDR2 YSYEKL. The CDR3 region is CASSQDNLARYPYEQYF. CDR3 sequence (DNA): TGCGCCAGCAGCCAAGATAACCTGGCTCGTTACCCCTACGAGCAGTACTTC.

This clone was observed a few times. The genes are TRBV5-1 and TRBJ2-3; 7 bases are shared with TRBD1. V lost 1 base and J lost 2; bases outside the gene matches: 7. This CDR3 contains 16 residues. Germline V CDR1 and CDR2: SGHRS, YFSETQ. CDR3 in amino acids: CASSLKIDRATDTQYF. The CDR3 DNA follows: TGCGCCAGCAGCTTGAAGATCGACAGGGCCACAGATACGCAGTATTTT.

This clone was seen more than once but under ten times. The J gene is TRBJ1-2, the V gene TRBV7-9; perhaps TRBD1 as D (6 bases). V was trimmed by 5 bases and J by 6 bases, leaving 10 bases between them. The length of the CDR3 is 12 residues. Germline V gene sequence: CDR1 SEHNR, CDR2 FQNEAQ (reference sequence). CDR3 sequence reads: CASSLDRNGYTF. The CDR3 coding sequence is TGTGCCAGCAGCCTAGACAGGAATGGCTACACCTTC.

This clone was counted between two and nine times. The gene calls are TRBV2 and TRBJ2-2, with TRBD1 matching 8 bases. The CDR3 length is 15 residues. V was clipped by 7 bases and J by 2 bases; unmatched bases: 6. Germline V gives CDR1 SNHLY, CDR2 FYNNEI. As DNA, the CDR3 is TGTGCCAGCAAGAAGGACAGGGTAAACACCGGGGAGCTGTTTTTT. It is translated as CASKKDRVNTGELFF.

The CDR3 sequence: CASSYSIGGAYGYTF. The CDR3 nucleotides are TGTGCCAGCAGTTACTCGATCGGCGGAGCCTATGGCTACACCTTC. The rearrangement joins TRBV6-5 to TRBJ1-2; no clear D. The CDR3 contains 15 residues. CDR1 and CDR2 from the germline V gene are MNHEY and SVGAGI. Trimming removed 0 bases at V and 4 bases at J, with 12 bases between.

This chain links TRBV19 with TRBJ2-1; no firm D call. V lost 4 bases and J 4 bases, leaving 11 bases between the germline ends. This CDR3 contains 14 residues. Germline lookup yields CDR1 LNHDA and CDR2 SQIVND (reference sequence). The CDR3 reads CASSTGIGYNEQFF. CDR3 bases: TGTGCCAGTAGTACAGGAATCGGTTACAATGAGCAGTTCTTC. Full variable domain (remainder filled in from reference TRBV19 and TRBJ2-1): DGGITQSPKYLFRKEGQNVTLSCEQNLNHDAMYWYRQDPGQGLRLIYYSQIVNDFQKGDIAEGYSVSREKKESFPLTVTSAQKNPTAFYLCASSTGIGYNEQFFGPGTRLTVL.

The sample holds a few counts of this clone. V is TRBV4-3 and J is TRBJ1-6, with D possibly TRBD1 on 5 matching bases. V was clipped by 3 bases and J by 5 bases, with 11 bases between them. The CDR3 spans 15 residues. Germline V lookup: CDR1 LGHNA, CDR2 YSLEER. The CDR3 DNA reads TGCGCCAGCAGCCAGGGACGAAGCGATAATTCACCCCTCCACTTT. Translated: CASSQGRSDNSPLHF.

The chain employs TRBV7-2 and TRBJ1-4; 10 bases line up with TRBD1. This CDR3 spans 17 amino acids. Germline V gene lookup returns CDR1 SGHTA and CDR2 FQGNSA. Trimming cost V 1 base and J 2 bases; bases outside gene matches: 4. The CDR3 nucleotides read TGTGCCAGCAGCTTAGTAGGGGGACAGGGGACTAATGAAAAACTGTTTTTT. Its protein product is CASSLVGGQGTNEKLFF.

This clone appeared a few times. This rearrangement joins TRBV4-2 to TRBJ2-3; 9 bases are shared with TRBD1. CDR1 and CDR2 from the germline V gene are LGHNA and YNFKEQ. J gave up 10 bases and V 0 bases, and 11 bases lay outside the gene matches. The CDR3 extends over 16 amino acids. The CDR3 region is CASSQDMDRGLQAQYF. The CDR3 DNA reads as TGTGCCAGCAGCCAAGACATGGACAGGGGCCTTCAGGCGCAGTATTTT.

V usage is TRBV6-6 and J usage is TRBJ2-1, with 9 bases aligning to TRBD1. V lost 6 bases, J lost 7 bases, and 1 base stayed unmatched. The CDR3 spans 12 residues. Germline CDR1 reads MNHNY; CDR2 reads SVGAGI (reference sequence). CDR3 protein: CASRGTGNEQFF. The CDR3, as DNA: TGTGCCAGCAGAGGGACAGGGAATGAGCAGTTCTTC.

This chain links TRBV6-5 with TRBJ1-1; 7 bases map to TRBD1. V was clipped by 10 bases and J by 4 bases; unmatched bases: 9. The CDR3 loop spans 13 amino acids. Germline V lookup: CDR1 MNHEY, CDR2 SVGAGI. The CDR3 DNA follows: TGTGCCACAAGACAGGGCGGCGGCACTGAAGCTTTCTTT. Translation gives CATRQGGGTEAFF.

This clone was detected only a few times. The chain uses TRBV30 and TRBJ2-1; 8 bases line up with TRBD2. The CDR3 extends over 14 amino acids. After removal of 8 bases from V and 2 bases from J, the junction contained 8 bases not matched to a gene. Germline V lookup: CDR1 GTSNPN, CDR2 SVGIG (reference sequence). CDR3 nucleotide sequence: TGTGCCCGAAAATTAGCGGGGACCTACAATGAGCAGTTCTTC. It yields the protein CARKLAGTYNEQFF.

V gene TRBV13 combines with J gene TRBJ1-5; unclear D gene. There are 15 residues in the CDR3. The germline V gene encodes CDR1 PRHDT and CDR2 FYEKMQ (reference sequence). V lost 0 bases and J lost 1, with 7 bases in between. The CDR3 protein is CASSLGSVSNQPQHF. DNA of the CDR3: TGTGCCAGCAGCTTAGGGAGCGTCAGCAATCAGCCCCAGCATTTT.

This clone was seen a handful of times. This chain uses TRBV19 with TRBJ2-6; D is possibly TRBD2 (5 bases). The CDR3 sequence is 16 residues long. Trimming pared 8 bases from V and 4 bases from J, leaving 18 bases between. Germline V gene lookup returns CDR1 LNHDA and CDR2 SQIVND (reference sequence). CDR3 region: CASYSGGSPGANVLTF. In DNA form, the CDR3 reads TGTGCCAGTTATAGTGGCGGGTCGCCCGGGGCCAACGTCCTGACTTTC.

The V and J genes are TRBV18 and TRBJ2-7, with D unclear. Germline V gene data show CDR1 as KGHSH and CDR2 as LQKENI. V lost 4 bases, J lost 1 base, and 14 bases lay in between. The CDR3 is 15 amino acids. The DNA of the CDR3 is TGTGCCAGCTCACTAACCCTGGGTGAATCCTACGAGCAGTACTTC. It translates to CASSLTLGESYEQYF.

This clone occurred a few times. The chain joins TRBV11-3 to TRBJ1-2, with 8 bases that match TRBD1. Germline loops: CDR1 SGHNT, CDR2 YENEEA. The junction had 3 bases not matched to a gene; V was cut back by 3 bases and J by 6 bases. The CDR3 totals 13 residues. The CDR3 DNA is TGTGCCAGCAGCTTGGACAGGGTCCATGGCTACACCTTC. It yields the protein CASSLDRVHGYTF.

The chain has TRBV7-2 and TRBJ2-7, with D uncertain. The CDR3 is 14 residues long. Germline V gives CDR1 SGHTA, CDR2 FQGNSA. The V gene lost 4 bases and the J gene lost 0 bases, with 10 bases spanning the gap. DNA of the CDR3: TGTGCCAGCAGCTCCGCACCGACCTCCTACGAGCAGTACTTC. Its translation is CASSSAPTSYEQYF.

V and J are TRBV7-2 and TRBJ2-3, with 8 bases fitting TRBD1. J lost 2 bases, V lost 4 bases, and 8 bases had no gene match. Germline V CDR1 and CDR2: SGHTA, FQGNSA. The CDR3 totals 16 residues. CDR3 loop: CASSWDRRSATDTQYF. Written as DNA, the CDR3 is TGTGCCAGCAGCTGGGACAGGAGGTCTGCCACAGATACGCAGTATTTT. Full variable domain (outside the CDR3, taken from reference TRBV7-2 and TRBJ2-3): GAGVSQSPSNKVTEKGKDVELRCDPISGHTALYWYRQSLGQGLEFLIYFQGNSAPDKSGLPSDRFSAERTGGSVSTLTIQRTQQEDSAVYLCASSWDRRSATDTQYFGPGTRLTVL.

The genes are TRBV2 and TRBJ2-5; D is perhaps TRBD2 (6 bases). V was trimmed by 0 bases and J by 4 bases, leaving 9 bases between them. CDR1 and CDR2 (germline): SNHLY, FYNNEI. The CDR3 runs 14 residues. The CDR3: CASSEAWGGETQYF. The CDR3, as DNA: TGTGCCAGCAGTGAAGCATGGGGAGGAGAGACCCAGTACTTC.